The entry that follows covers one T cell receptor beta chain sequence. Antigen specificity is unknown. Clones were sequenced by immunoSEQ multiplex PCR, and TCRdb holds only the in-frame ones, with some missing. The sample contains under 750,000 clones, 55% to 80% of which appear only once. This specimen belongs to a study of shared clonotypes between healthy human individuals. The CDR3 loop spans 11 amino acids. The germline V and J ends were trimmed by 3 bases and 6 bases, with 6 bases remaining between them. Germline V gene lookup returns CDR1 DFQATT and CDR2 SNEGSKA (reference sequence). Study-level findings and limits: Clonotype sharing among donors was thought likely to change with sequencing depth. Sampling used blood alone; tissue repertoires probably differ.

The clonotype comes from a woman aged 25 to 39 in good health. The sequenced sample consisted of memory CD4+ T cells sorted from blood. The subset was: CD45RA-negative fraction. This chain connects TRBV20-1 to TRBJ2-1; D unclear. CDR3 loop: CSASAGNEQFF. The CDR3 nucleotides are TGCAGTGCTAGTGCCGGCAATGAGCAGTTCTTC.